This T cell receptor beta chain derives from a study of identical twins. Whole-study results and caveats: Out-of-frame alpha sequences shared between twins exhibited an excess of low generation probability. Twin sharing of out-of-frame TCR alpha was underestimated by models in monozygotic pairs. A lower insertion count was a feature of abundant cord blood beta clonotypes, with no such feature in memory repertoires.

Of note for this clonotype: Its antigen is currently unknown.

Germline assignment: CDR1 LGHDT and CDR2 YNNKEL (reference sequence). The germline V and J ends were trimmed by 4 bases and 5 bases, with 12 bases remaining between them. The CDR3 is 13 residues long. After template switching added a universal primer site, the resulting cDNA carried unique molecular identifiers. MiXCR was run by TCRdb on the 5' RACE reads, yielding one entry per CDR3 protein. The sample lists 700,000 or so distinct CDR3 sequences; approximately 9% were seen once. These data also formed part of another study, on yellow fever vaccine responses in identical twins.

The TCR comes from a woman younger than 30 in good health. This chain joins TRBV3-1 and TRBJ2-7; D call uncertain. Sequencing was performed on PBMCs. The CDR3: CASSPLLWDEQYF. The CDR3 coding sequence is TGTGCCAGCAGCCCCTTGCTATGGGACGAGCAGTACTTC.